This record looks at one T cell receptor (beta chain) sequence and its context. Between the trimmed V and J ends, which lost 2 bases and 2 bases, there was a span of 7 bases. Germline V gene lookup returns CDR1 SGDLS and CDR2 YYNGEE. The length of the CDR3 is 13 residues. This record belongs to a study of blood T cell repertoires in COVID-19. Everyone who took part was about 18 to 89 years old, and they came from 24 US areas. Cohort allocation depended upon clinical history that participants reported. Two negative PCRs, clearance, or symptom resolution characterized the recovered Cohort 3 donors. As handled by the study authors: Estimates of nucleated cell counts were drawn from the amplification of reference gene primers. Sequencing was performed with immunoSEQ multiplex PCR; in TCRdb, only in-frame clones are kept and a portion is missing. The V and J calls and clone size come from that table; D and trimming were worked out from the DNA. The sample shows approximately 490,000 clones, approximately 90% of them seen only once.

The receptor comes from a woman aged 55-70 years who had recovered from COVID-19. The sequencing sample was made of PBMCs or T cells enriched from blood (not recorded which). V gene TRBV9 combines with J gene TRBJ1-2; tentative D call: TRBD1 (6 bases). The CDR3 loop reads CASSVTGNYGYTF. DNA of the CDR3: TGTGCCAGCAGCGTTACAGGGAACTATGGCTACACCTTC.